This is a list of T cell receptor beta chains from one sample in a study of beta chain features in type 1 diabetes. Sequencing used immunoSEQ multiplex PCR; TCRdb keeps in-frame clones, though not all of them. The table includes 450,000 to 600,000 clones, approximately 30% detected once. Specimen: naive CD4+ T cells from blood. All receptors come from a man younger than 35 in good health. CDR3s include the opening cysteine and the closing phenylalanine or tryptophan. D genes are given only for firm matches. Size values are once, few and many counts, or a class for expanded clones, and some rows have none.

>-|TRBJ1-2|few|TRBV30
TGTGCCTGGAGTGGAGGCGGGGGCTACACCTTC
CAWSGGGGYTF
>-|TRBJ2-5|few|TRBV7-6
TGTGCCAGCAGCTTAGCGCGGAGAGGAGGGGGCCAAGAGACCCAGTACTTC
CASSLARRGGGQETQYF
>TRBD2|TRBJ2-1|-|TRBV6-1
TGTGCCAGCAGTGTCGGGGGGAGCTCCTACAATGAGCAGTTCTTC
CASSVGGSSYNEQFF
>-|TRBJ2-2|-|TRBV29-1
TGCAGCGGCTCCAGGAGCGTCACCGGGGAGCTGTTTTTT
CSGSRSVTGELFF
>-|TRBJ1-5|once|TRBV28
TGTGCCAGCAGACATTCGGGGGGGGCTGAGCGGTCCCAGCATTTT
CASRHSGGAERSQHF
>TRBD1|TRBJ1-5|few|TRBV30
TGTGCCTGGAGTACTACAGGGGGCCGGGGTCAGCCCCAGCATTTT
CAWSTTGGRGQPQHF
>-|TRBJ2-1|-|TRBV7-8
TGTGCCAGCAGCTTGCTGGGACCCTCCTACAATGAGCAGTTCTTC
CASSLLGPSYNEQFF
>-|TRBJ2-1|-|TRBV29-1
TGCAGCGTTGTTCGCGGAGTAGTATACAATGAGCAGTTCTTC
CSVVRGVVYNEQFF
>-|TRBJ1-4|-|TRBV19
TGTGCCAGCGCGAGGACCAATAATGAAAAACTGTTTTTT
CASARTNNEKLFF
>TRBD1|TRBJ2-5|few|TRBV5-4
TGTGCCAGCAGCGCAGGAACTCGGACAGGGCAAGAGACCCAGTACTTC
CASSAGTRTGQETQYF
>TRBD1|TRBJ2-7|-|TRBV30
TGTGCCTGGGGGGACAGGCAATACGAGCAGTACTTC
CAWGDRQYEQYF
>-|TRBJ2-1|few|TRBV15
TGTGCCACCAGCAGAGATAGGGAGCAGTTCTTC
CATSRDREQFF
>TRBD1|TRBJ1-1|few|TRBV4-1
TGCGCCAGCAGCCAACCTACCAGGGGGCAGAACACTGAAGCTTTCTTT
CASSQPTRGQNTEAFF
>-|TRBJ2-3|few|TRBV7-2
TGTGCCAGCAGCCAAGTTACAGATACGCAGTATTTT
CASSQVTDTQYF
>-|TRBJ2-7|-|TRBV25-1
TGTGCCAGCAGTGGGCAGGGTATTTACTACGAGCAGTACTTC
CASSGQGIYYEQYF
>TRBD2|TRBJ2-2|-|TRBV7-9
TGTGCCAGCAGCTCGGGACTAGCGGGAGGCACCGGGGAGCTGTTTTTT
CASSSGLAGGTGELFF
>-|TRBJ1-2|-|TRBV5-6
TGTGCCAGCAGCTTGGAACGGAACTATGGCTACACCTTC
CASSLERNYGYTF
>-|TRBJ2-1|few|TRBV30
TGTGCCTGGAGCCCATCGGGGGCCGCACACAATGAGCAGTTCTTC
CAWSPSGAAHNEQFF
>-|TRBJ1-4|few|TRBV29-1
TGCAGCGTTGAGTCGGGGGCCGACGAAAAACTGTTTTTT
CSVESGADEKLFF
>TRBD2|TRBJ2-1|-|TRBV30
TGTGCCTGGAGTGTGCGGGCTAGCGGGAGAACTGAGTTCTTC
CAWSVRASGRTEFF
>-|TRBJ2-3|-|TRBV25-1
TGTGCCAGCAGTGGTTGGGACTCTACAGATACGCAGTATTTT
CASSGWDSTDTQYF
>TRBD2|TRBJ2-1|few|TRBV30
TGTGCCTCTAGCGGGGTTTACAATGAGCAGTTCTTC
CASSGVYNEQFF
>TRBD1|TRBJ2-3|-|TRBV30
TGTGCCTGGAGGGCAGGGGGTATAACAGATACGCAGTATTTT
CAWRAGGITDTQYF
>TRBD2|TRBJ2-5|few|TRBV5-6
TGTGCCAGCAGCCACTACTTGCCCGGGACTAGCGGGTACCAAGAGACCCAGTACTTC
CASSHYLPGTSGYQETQYF
>TRBD1|TRBJ1-2|-|TRBV4-2
TGTGCCAGCAGCCAAGATGCGGCAGGGGGCGACTATGGCTACACCTTC
CASSQDAAGGDYGYTF
>-|TRBJ2-3|-|TRBV6-6
TGTGCCAGCAGTTACGGGAGGGATACGCAGTATTTT
CASSYGRDTQYF
>-|TRBJ2-7|-|TRBV9
TGTGCCAGCAGCGTAGGGCCCGTCCTCGACGAGCAGTACTTC
CASSVGPVLDEQYF
>-|TRBJ2-7|-|TRBV29-1
TGCAGCGTTGCGGCGGACAGTATGAGCTCCTACGAGCAGTACTTC
CSVAADSMSSYEQYF
>-|TRBJ1-4|few|TRBV6-5
TGTGCCAGCAGTTACGAGGCGGATGAAAAACTGTTTTTT
CASSYEADEKLFF
>-|TRBJ2-1|few|TRBV4-1
TGCGCCAGCAGCCGAAACGACCGGGCTACATGGGCCCCTGAGCAGTTCTTC
CASSRNDRATWAPEQFF
>TRBD2|TRBJ2-1|few|TRBV7-2
TGTGCCAGCAGAAGGACTAGCGGGAGCGATGAGCAGTTCTTC
CASRRTSGSDEQFF